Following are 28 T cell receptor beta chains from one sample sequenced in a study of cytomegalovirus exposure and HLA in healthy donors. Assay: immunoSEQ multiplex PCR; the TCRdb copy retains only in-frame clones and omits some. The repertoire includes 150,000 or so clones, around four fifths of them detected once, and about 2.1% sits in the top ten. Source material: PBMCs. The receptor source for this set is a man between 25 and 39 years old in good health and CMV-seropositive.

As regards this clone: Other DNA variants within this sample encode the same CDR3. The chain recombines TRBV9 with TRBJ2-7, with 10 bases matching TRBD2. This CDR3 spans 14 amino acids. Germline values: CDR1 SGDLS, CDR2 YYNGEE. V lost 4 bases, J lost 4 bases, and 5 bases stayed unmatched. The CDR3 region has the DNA TGTGCCAGCAGCTCCAGCGGGGGGGCTTACGAGCAGTACTTC. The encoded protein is CASSSSGGAYEQYF.

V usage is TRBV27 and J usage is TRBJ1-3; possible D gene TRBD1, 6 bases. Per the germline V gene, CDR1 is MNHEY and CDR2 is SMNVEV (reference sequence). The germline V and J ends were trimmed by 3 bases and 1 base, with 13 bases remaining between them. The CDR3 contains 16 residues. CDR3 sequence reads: CASSFRAGQSGNTIYF. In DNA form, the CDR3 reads TGTGCCAGCAGTTTCCGAGCCGGACAGTCTGGAAACACCATATATTTT.

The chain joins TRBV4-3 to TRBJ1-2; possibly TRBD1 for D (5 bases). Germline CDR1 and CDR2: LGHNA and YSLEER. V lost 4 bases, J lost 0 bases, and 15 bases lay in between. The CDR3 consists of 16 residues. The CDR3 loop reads CASSPHPGISNYGYTF. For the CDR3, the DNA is TGCGCCAGCAGCCCCCACCCAGGGATATCTAACTATGGCTACACCTTC.

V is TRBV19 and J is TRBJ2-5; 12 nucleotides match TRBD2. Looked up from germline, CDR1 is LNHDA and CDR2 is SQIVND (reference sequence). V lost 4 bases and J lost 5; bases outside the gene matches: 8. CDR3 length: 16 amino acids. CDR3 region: CASSTASGGAGETQYF. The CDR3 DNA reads TGTGCCAGTAGTACCGCTAGCGGGGGGGCCGGTGAGACCCAGTACTTC.

In DNA form, the CDR3 reads TGTGCCAGCAGCTTGCGTAGCAGGGGGAGCGAAAAACTGTTTTTT. Translating it yields CASSLRSRGSEKLFF. The V call is TRBV5-4, the J call TRBJ1-4; 7 nucleotides match TRBD1. The J segment lost 8 bases and the V segment lost 1 base, leaving 8 bases of the junction unmatched. The CDR3 is 15 residues long. CDR1 and CDR2 (germline): SGHNT, YYREEE (reference sequence).

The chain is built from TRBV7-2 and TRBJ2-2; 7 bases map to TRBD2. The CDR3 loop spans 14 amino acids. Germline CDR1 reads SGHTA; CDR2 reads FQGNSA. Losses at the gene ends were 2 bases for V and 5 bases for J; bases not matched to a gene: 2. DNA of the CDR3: TGTGCCAGCAGCTTATCCGGGGGGACCGGGGAGCTGTTTTTT. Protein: CASSLSGGTGELFF.

The CDR3 sequence is CASSGNMGAQETQYF. The DNA for the CDR3 is TGTGCCAGCAGCGGCAATATGGGAGCCCAAGAGACCCAGTACTTC. The chain employs TRBV7-2 and TRBJ2-5; TRBD2 is a possible D gene (5 bases). V lost 5 bases, J lost 1 base, and 14 bases lay in between. The CDR3 loop spans 15 amino acids. The germline V gene has CDR1 SGHTA and CDR2 FQGNSA.

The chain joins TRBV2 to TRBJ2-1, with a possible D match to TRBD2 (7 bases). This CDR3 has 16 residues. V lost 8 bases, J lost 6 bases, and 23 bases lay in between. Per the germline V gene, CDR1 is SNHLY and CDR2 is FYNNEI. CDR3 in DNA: TGTGCCAGCTCCTGGGAGGGGGACCAACTAGGCAATGAGCAGTTCTTC. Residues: CASSWEGDQLGNEQFF.

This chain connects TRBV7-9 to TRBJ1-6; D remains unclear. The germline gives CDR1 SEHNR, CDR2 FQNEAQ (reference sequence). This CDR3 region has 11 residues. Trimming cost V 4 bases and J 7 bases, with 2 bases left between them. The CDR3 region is CASSSNSPLHF. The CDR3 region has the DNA TGTGCCAGCAGCTCAAATTCACCCCTCCACTTT. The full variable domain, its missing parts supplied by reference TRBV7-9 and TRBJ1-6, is DTGVSQNPRHKITKRGQNVTFRCDPISEHNRLYWYRQTLGQGPEFLTYFQNEAQLEKSRLLSDRFSAERPKGSFSTLEIQRTEQGDSAMYLCASSSNSPLHFGNGTRLTVT.

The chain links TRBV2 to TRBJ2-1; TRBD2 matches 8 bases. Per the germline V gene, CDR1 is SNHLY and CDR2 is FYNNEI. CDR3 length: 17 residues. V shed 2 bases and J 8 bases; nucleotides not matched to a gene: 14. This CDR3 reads CASSESGAGGLWDEQFF. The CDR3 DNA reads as TGTGCCAGCAGTGAATCGGGGGCGGGGGGCCTCTGGGATGAGCAGTTCTTC.

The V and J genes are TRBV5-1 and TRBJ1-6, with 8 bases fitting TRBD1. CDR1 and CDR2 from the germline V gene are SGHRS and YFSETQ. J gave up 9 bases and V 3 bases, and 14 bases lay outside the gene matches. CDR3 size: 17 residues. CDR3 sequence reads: CASSSRVRGQGISPLHF. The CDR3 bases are TGCGCCAGCAGCTCCCGAGTCCGAGGACAGGGAATTTCACCCCTCCACTTT.

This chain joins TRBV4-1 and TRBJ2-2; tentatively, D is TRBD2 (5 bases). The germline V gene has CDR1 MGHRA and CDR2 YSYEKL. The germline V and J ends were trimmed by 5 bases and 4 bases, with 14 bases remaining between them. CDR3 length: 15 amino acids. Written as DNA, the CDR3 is TGCGCCAGCAGCGAGGGCTCTTTGTCCACCGGGGAGCTGTTTTTT. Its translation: CASSEGSLSTGELFF.

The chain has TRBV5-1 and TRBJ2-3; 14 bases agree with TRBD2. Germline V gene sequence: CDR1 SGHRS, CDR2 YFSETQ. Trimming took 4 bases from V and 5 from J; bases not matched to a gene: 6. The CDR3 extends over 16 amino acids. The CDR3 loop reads CASSIGTSGGLDTQYF. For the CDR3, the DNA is TGCGCCAGCAGCATTGGGACTAGCGGGGGATTAGATACGCAGTATTTT. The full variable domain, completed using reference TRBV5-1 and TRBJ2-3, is KAGVTQTPRYLIKTRGQQVTLSCSPISGHRSVSWYQQTPGQGLQFLFEYFSETQRNKGNFPGRFSGRQFSNSRSEMNVSTLELGDSALYLCASSIGTSGGLDTQYFGPGTRLTVL.

CDR3 amino acids: CASSAPVGRAYGYTF. The CDR3 region has the DNA TGTGCCAGCAGCGCGCCCGTTGGGAGGGCGTATGGCTACACCTTC. The V gene is TRBV9, the J gene TRBJ1-2; D is undetermined. V lost 3 bases, J lost 5 bases, and 17 bases lay in between. The CDR3 spans 15 residues. Germline CDR1 SGDLS, CDR2 YYNGEE. The full variable domain, with the rest looked up from reference TRBV9 and TRBJ1-2, is DSGVTQTPKHLITATGQRVTLRCSPRSGDLSVYWYQQSLDQGLQFLIQYYNGEERAKGNILERFSAQQFPDLHSELNLSSLELGDSALYFCASSAPVGRAYGYTFGSGTRLTVV.

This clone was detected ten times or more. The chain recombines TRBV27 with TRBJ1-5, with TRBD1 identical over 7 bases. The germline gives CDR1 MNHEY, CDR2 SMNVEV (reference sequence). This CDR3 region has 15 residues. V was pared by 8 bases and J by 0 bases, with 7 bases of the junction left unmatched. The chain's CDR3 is CASRPGQVSNQPQHF. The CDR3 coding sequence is TGTGCCAGCCGACCAGGACAGGTTAGCAATCAGCCCCAGCATTTT.

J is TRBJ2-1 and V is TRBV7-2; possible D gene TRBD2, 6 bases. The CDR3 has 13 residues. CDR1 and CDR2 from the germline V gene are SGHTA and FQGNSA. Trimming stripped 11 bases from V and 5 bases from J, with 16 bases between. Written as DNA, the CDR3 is TGTGCCGGAACTAGCCCCCCCAACAATGAGCAGTTCTTC. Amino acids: CAGTSPPNNEQFF.

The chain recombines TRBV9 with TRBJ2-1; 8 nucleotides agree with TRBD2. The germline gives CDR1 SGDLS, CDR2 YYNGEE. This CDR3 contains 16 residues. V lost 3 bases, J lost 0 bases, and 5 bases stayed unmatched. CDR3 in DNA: TGTGCCAGCAGCGCGCGGGGGGACCTCTCCTACAATGAGCAGTTCTTC. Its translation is CASSARGDLSYNEQFF.

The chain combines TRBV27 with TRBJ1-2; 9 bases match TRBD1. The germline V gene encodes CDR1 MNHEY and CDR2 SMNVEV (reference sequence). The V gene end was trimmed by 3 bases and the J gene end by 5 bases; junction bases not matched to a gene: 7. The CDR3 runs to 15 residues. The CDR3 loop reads CASSFFGTGLYGYTF. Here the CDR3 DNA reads TGTGCCAGCAGTTTTTTCGGGACAGGGCTTTATGGCTACACCTTC.

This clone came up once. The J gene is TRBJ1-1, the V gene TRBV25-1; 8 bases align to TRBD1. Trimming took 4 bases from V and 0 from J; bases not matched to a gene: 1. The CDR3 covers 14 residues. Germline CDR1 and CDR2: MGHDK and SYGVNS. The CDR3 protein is CASSGTGLNTEAFF. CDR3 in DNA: TGTGCCAGCAGTGGGACAGGGTTGAACACTGAAGCTTTCTTT. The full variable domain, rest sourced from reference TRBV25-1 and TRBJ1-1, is EADIYQTPRYLVIGTGKKITLECSQTMGHDKMYWYQQDPGMELHLIHYSYGVNSTEKGDLSSESTVSRIRTEHFPLTLESARPSHTSQYLCASSGTGLNTEAFFGQGTRLTVV.

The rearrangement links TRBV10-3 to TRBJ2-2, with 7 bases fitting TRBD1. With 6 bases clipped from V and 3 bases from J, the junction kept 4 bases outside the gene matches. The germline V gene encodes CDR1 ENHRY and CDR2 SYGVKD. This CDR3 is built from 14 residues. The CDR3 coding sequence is TGTGCCATCAGCGGTACAGGGGACACCGGGGAGCTGTTTTTT. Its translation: CAISGTGDTGELFF.

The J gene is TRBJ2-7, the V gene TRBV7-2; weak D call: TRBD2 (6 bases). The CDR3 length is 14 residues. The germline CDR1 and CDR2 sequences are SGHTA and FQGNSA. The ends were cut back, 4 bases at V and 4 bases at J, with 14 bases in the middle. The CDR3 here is CASSSGLFPYEQYF. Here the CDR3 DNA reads TGTGCCAGCAGCTCGGGACTTTTTCCTTACGAGCAGTACTTC.

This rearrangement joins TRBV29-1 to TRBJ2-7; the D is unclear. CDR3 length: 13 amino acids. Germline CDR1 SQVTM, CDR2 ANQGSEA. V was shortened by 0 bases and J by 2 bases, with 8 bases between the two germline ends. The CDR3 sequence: CSVEDRNPYEQYF. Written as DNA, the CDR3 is TGCAGCGTTGAAGACAGAAATCCCTACGAGCAGTACTTC.

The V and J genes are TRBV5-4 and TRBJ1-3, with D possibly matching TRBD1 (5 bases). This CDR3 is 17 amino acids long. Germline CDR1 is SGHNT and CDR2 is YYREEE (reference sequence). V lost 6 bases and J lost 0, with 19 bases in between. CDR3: CASNPQSQVTSGNTIYF. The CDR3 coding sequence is TGTGCCAGCAACCCCCAATCACAGGTGACCTCTGGAAACACCATATATTTT.

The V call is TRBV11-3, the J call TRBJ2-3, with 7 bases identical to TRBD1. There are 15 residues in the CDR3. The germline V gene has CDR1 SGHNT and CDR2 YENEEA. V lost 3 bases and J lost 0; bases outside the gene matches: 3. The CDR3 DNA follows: TGTGCCAGCAGCTTGGGGGACAGCAGCACAGATACGCAGTATTTT. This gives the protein CASSLGDSSTDTQYF. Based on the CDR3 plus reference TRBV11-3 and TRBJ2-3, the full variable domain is EAGVVQSPRYKIIEKKQPVAFWCNPISGHNTLYWYLQNLGQGPELLIRYENEEAVDDSQLPKDRFSAERLKGVDSTLKIQPAELGDSAVYLCASSLGDSSTDTQYFGPGTRLTVL.

The chain's CDR3 is CASSTRGGSGSTGELFF. DNA for the CDR3: TGTGCCAGCAGTACCCGGGGGGGCAGCGGTTCCACCGGGGAGCTGTTTTTT. V is TRBV13 and J is TRBJ2-2; 8 nucleotides match TRBD2. The CDR3 spans 17 residues. Germline lookup yields CDR1 PRHDT and CDR2 FYEKMQ (reference sequence). V shed 6 bases and J 4 bases; nucleotides not matched to a gene: 13.

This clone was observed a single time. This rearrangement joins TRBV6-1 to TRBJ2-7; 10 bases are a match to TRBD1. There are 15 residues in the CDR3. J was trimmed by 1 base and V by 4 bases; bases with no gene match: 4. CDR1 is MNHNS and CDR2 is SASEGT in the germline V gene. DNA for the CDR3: TGTGCCAGCAGTGCCCGGACAGGGGGGTCCTACGAGCAGTACTTC. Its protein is CASSARTGGSYEQYF.

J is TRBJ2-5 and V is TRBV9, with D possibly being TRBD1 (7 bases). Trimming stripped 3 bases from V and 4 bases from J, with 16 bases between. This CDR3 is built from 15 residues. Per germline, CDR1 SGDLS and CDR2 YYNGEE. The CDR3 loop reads CASSGGDSRRETQYF. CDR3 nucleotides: TGTGCCAGCAGCGGCGGGGACAGCAGAAGAGAGACCCAGTACTTC.

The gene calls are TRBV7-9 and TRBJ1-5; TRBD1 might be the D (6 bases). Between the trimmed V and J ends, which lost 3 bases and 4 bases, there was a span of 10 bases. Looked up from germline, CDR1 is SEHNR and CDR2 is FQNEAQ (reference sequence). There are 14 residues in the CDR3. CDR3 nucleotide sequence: TGTGCCAGCAGCTTTACAGGGAGTAATCAGCCCCAGCATTTT. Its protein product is CASSFTGSNQPQHF.